This TCR beta chain was identified in a study of identical twins. Via MiXCR, TCRdb re-called the 5' RACE reads, giving one row per CDR3 protein. The repertoire holds 510,000 or so distinct CDR3 sequences, with 15% as singletons. This clonotype was picked up a small number of times. V was cut by 6 bases and J by 1 base, with 13 bases left in between. This CDR3 has 13 amino acids. Germline V gene sequence: CDR1 DFQATT, CDR2 SNEGSKA (reference sequence). The sample also formed part of further work on yellow fever vaccine responses in identical twins.

The TCR comes from a woman in her late teens or twenties in good health. V is TRBV20-1 and J is TRBJ2-7, with TRBD1 as a possible D gene (5 bases). The sequenced sample consisted of CD4+ T cells sorted from blood. CDR3 in DNA: TGCAGTGCCTACCAGGGAAAATCCTACGAGCAGTACTTC. Its translation: CSAYQGKSYEQYF.